These 31 T cell receptor beta chains originate from one sample sequenced in a study of blood T cell repertoires in COVID-19. The protocol was immunoSEQ multiplex PCR, while the TCRdb copy is restricted to in-frame clones and leaves out a portion. The sample includes almost 200,000 clones, roughly 90% of them seen just once. What was sequenced was PBMCs or T cells enriched from blood (not recorded which). These receptor sequences come from a woman between 18 and 29 years old who had recovered from COVID-19.

The CDR3, as DNA: TGTGCCAGCCAGAACAGAGACAATCAGCCCCAGCATTTT. This encodes CASQNRDNQPQHF. The V gene is TRBV28, the J gene TRBJ1-5; D is undetermined. V was trimmed by 8 bases and J by 3 bases, leaving 11 bases between them. The CDR3 runs to 13 residues. Germline V gene sequence: CDR1 MDHEN, CDR2 SYDVKM.

This clone was seen a handful of times. The J gene is TRBJ2-7, the V gene TRBV9; tentatively, D is TRBD1 (5 bases). This CDR3 has 13 residues. V lost 3 bases and J lost 3, with 10 bases in between. Germline CDR1 is SGDLS and CDR2 is YYNGEE. CDR3 DNA: TGTGCCAGCAGCGCTCAGGGATACTACGAGCAGTACTTC. Its translation is CASSAQGYYEQYF.

The chain is built from TRBV6-5 and TRBJ2-4; D ambiguous. The CDR3 has 15 amino acids. CDR1 MNHEY and CDR2 SVGAGI come from the germline V gene. V dropped 5 bases and J dropped 0 bases, with 11 bases sitting between them. Written as DNA, the CDR3 is TGTGCCAGCAGTCCCGCACTCCCAGCCAAAAACATTCAGTACTTC. Protein: CASSPALPAKNIQYF.

J is TRBJ1-1 and V is TRBV30; no clear D. Trimming took 2 bases from V and 0 from J, leaving 7 bases between them. In germline, CDR1 is GTSNPN, CDR2 SVGIG (reference sequence). This CDR3 comprises 13 residues. In DNA, the CDR3 is TGTGCCTGGAGTCCGGGAGTGAACACTGAAGCTTTCTTT. This gives the protein CAWSPGVNTEAFF.

This clone was found once. The rearrangement joins TRBV9 to TRBJ2-1; 7 bases fit TRBD1. Per the germline V gene, CDR1 is SGDLS and CDR2 is YYNGEE. The V and J ends lost 3 bases and 4 bases, in that order; junction bases with no gene match: 19. The CDR3 length is 19 residues. CDR3 nucleotides: TGTGCCAGCAGCGCCCCCGGTAGACCTGACAGGGTGTTTTACAATGAGCAGTTCTTC. It encodes CASSAPGRPDRVFYNEQFF.

This chain uses TRBV28 with TRBJ1-6; TRBD1 matches at 10 bases. Germline trimming cut 5 bases from V and 9 bases from J; bases unmatched to any gene: 10. The germline V gene has CDR1 MDHEN and CDR2 SYDVKM. The CDR3 runs 16 residues. The CDR3 is CASSPPPGQGSSPLHF. Here the CDR3 DNA reads TGTGCCAGCAGTCCCCCGCCGGGACAGGGGTCTTCACCCCTCCACTTT.

This clone was found once. This chain links TRBV4-1 with TRBJ1-2; 10 bases are shared with TRBD1. V lost 3 bases, J lost 8 bases, and 9 bases stayed unmatched. The CDR3 sequence is 15 residues long. Per the germline V gene, CDR1 is MGHRA and CDR2 is YSYEKL. This CDR3 is CASSQPPGQGTGYTF. The CDR3, as DNA: TGCGCCAGCAGCCAGCCACCGGGACAGGGGACGGGCTACACCTTC.

This sequence joins TRBV5-3 and TRBJ2-2; D is uncertain. TRBV5-3 is classed as an ORF, of uncertain function. The CDR3 runs to 18 residues. V was pared by 0 bases and J by 3 bases, with 18 bases between. CDR3 DNA sequence: TGTGCCAGAAGCTTGGGGTGGCTATGCAGGATGGACACCGGGGAGCTGTTTTTT. This encodes CARSLGWLCRMDTGELFF.

V usage is TRBV3-1 (or the pseudogene TRBV3-2) and J usage is TRBJ1-2, with 7 bases that match TRBD1. The length of the CDR3 is 15 residues. V lost 5 bases, J lost 2 bases, and 8 bases stayed unmatched. Germline V gene lookup returns CDR1 LGHDT and CDR2 YNNKEL (reference sequence). Here the CDR3 reads CASSSGTEPNYGYTF. The CDR3 nucleotides are TGTGCCAGCAGCTCAGGGACAGAGCCCAACTATGGCTACACCTTC.

The J gene is TRBJ2-1, the V gene TRBV11-2; D perhaps matches TRBD1 (6 bases). Germline CDR1 reads SGHAT; CDR2 reads FQNNGV. V was shortened by 1 base and J by 9 bases, with 22 bases between the two germline ends. This CDR3 has 17 amino acids. The CDR3 sequence: CASSLGSSRGGQPEQFF. CDR3 bases: TGTGCCAGCAGCTTAGGCTCATCCCGGGGCGGACAGCCTGAGCAGTTCTTC.

The chain employs TRBV11-2 and TRBJ1-3, with D possibly TRBD1 on 5 matching bases. Trimming took off 8 bases at V and 1 base at J, with 18 bases between the two ends. This CDR3 spans 16 amino acids. Looked up from germline, CDR1 is SGHAT and CDR2 is FQNNGV. The DNA of the CDR3 is TGTGCCAGCTCAAGCGGGCCCAGGGTATCTGGAAACACCATATATTTT. Protein: CASSSGPRVSGNTIYF.

CDR3 in DNA: TGTGCCAGCAGTCTCCCCTCCCCTTTAGACTACACCTTC. Encoded protein: CASSLPSPLDYTF. The genes are TRBV28 and TRBJ1-2, with D unclear. This CDR3 spans 13 amino acids. The germline V and J ends were trimmed by 5 bases and 10 bases, with 17 bases remaining between them. Per the germline V gene, CDR1 is MDHEN and CDR2 is SYDVKM.

This clone was seen once. This rearrangement joins TRBV21-1 to TRBJ1-1. TRBV21-1 is an annotated pseudogene. The CDR3 has 16 residues. The CDR3 nucleotides read TGTGCCAGCAGCAAAGCATGCGGGGTCCAGTTCTTGGAAGCTTTCTTT. Protein: CASSKACGVQFLEAFF.

The V call is TRBV6-5, the J call TRBJ1-1; the D is unclear. The CDR3 consists of 14 residues. The V gene lost 4 bases and the J gene lost 4 bases, with 13 bases spanning the gap. Looked up from germline, CDR1 is MNHEY and CDR2 is SVGAGI. CDR3 DNA sequence: TGTGCCAGCAGTTTTTATCAGTCGGGCACTGAAGCTTTCTTT. Translating it yields CASSFYQSGTEAFF.

This clone was detected only once. This chain links TRBV7-9 with TRBJ1-5, with 9 bases that match TRBD1. The germline V gene encodes CDR1 SEHNR and CDR2 FQNEAQ (reference sequence). The CDR3 length is 16 residues. V shed 3 bases, J shed 2 bases, and the junction held 5 bases outside the gene matches. The DNA for the CDR3 is TGTGCCAGCAGCTTTGAACAGGGGGCCGGCAATCAGCCCCAGCATTTT. This gives the protein CASSFEQGAGNQPQHF.

The chain has TRBV6-5 and TRBJ2-2, with D possibly matching TRBD2 (5 bases). Germline lookup yields CDR1 MNHEY and CDR2 SVGAGI. The ends were cut back, 5 bases at V and 6 bases at J, with 7 bases in the middle. The CDR3 runs to 12 residues. The CDR3 region is CASSPRAGELFF. The CDR3 nucleotides read TGTGCCAGCAGTCCGAGGGCCGGGGAGCTGTTTTTT.

The chain has TRBV2 and TRBJ1-6, with D maybe TRBD1 (5 bases). V was clipped by 7 bases and J by 2 bases, with 12 bases between them. CDR3 length: 15 residues. The germline V gene has CDR1 SNHLY and CDR2 FYNNEI. The CDR3 DNA reads TGTGCCAGCACTTTGACAGACCCCTATAATTCACCCCTCCACTTT. The encoded protein is CASTLTDPYNSPLHF.

This chain joins TRBV4-1 and TRBJ2-7; no definite D call. Trimming took 2 bases from V and 3 from J, leaving 8 bases between them. Germline V lookup: CDR1 MGHRA, CDR2 YSYEKL. This CDR3 region has 13 residues. CDR3 loop: CASSQQDYYEQYF. CDR3 bases: TGCGCCAGCAGCCAACAGGATTACTACGAGCAGTACTTC.

The V gene is TRBV30, the J gene TRBJ1-2; 10 bases align to TRBD1. The germline CDR1 and CDR2 sequences are GTSNPN and SVGIG (reference sequence). The CDR3 contains 14 residues. Trimming removed 3 bases from V and 8 bases from J; junction bases left unmatched: 9. Here the CDR3 reads CAWSPDRGIRGYTF. CDR3 in DNA: TGTGCCTGGAGCCCGGACAGGGGGATTCGGGGCTACACCTTC.

V and J are TRBV2 and TRBJ1-2; 8 nucleotides line up with TRBD1. J was trimmed by 9 bases and V by 3 bases; bases with no gene match: 3. The CDR3 totals 12 residues. CDR1 and CDR2 from the germline V gene are SNHLY and FYNNEI. CDR3 DNA sequence: TGTGCCAGCAGTGAGGACAGGGTGCGCTACACCTTC. Protein product: CASSEDRVRYTF.

This chain links TRBV5-1 with TRBJ2-3; 9 bases match TRBD1. Germline V lookup: CDR1 SGHRS, CDR2 YFSETQ. Trimming removed 4 bases from V and 3 bases from J; junction bases left unmatched: 6. The CDR3 length is 15 residues. The CDR3 sequence: CASSLGGTGTDTQYF. The DNA of the CDR3 is TGCGCCAGCAGCCTAGGTGGGACAGGGACAGATACGCAGTATTTT.

This CDR3 is CASSPWTNARTDTQYF. CDR3 coding DNA: TGTGCCAGCAGTCCGTGGACTAACGCCCGCACAGATACGCAGTATTTT. The chain joins TRBV28 to TRBJ2-3; possibly TRBD2 for D (6 bases). Trimming stripped 5 bases from V and 1 base from J, with 16 bases between. This CDR3 comprises 16 residues. CDR1 and CDR2 from the germline V gene are MDHEN and SYDVKM.

The V gene is TRBV6-5, the J gene TRBJ2-7; 7 bases align to TRBD1. The CDR3 runs 12 residues. Germline V gene lookup returns CDR1 MNHEY and CDR2 SVGAGI. Germline trimming cut 11 bases from V and 3 bases from J; bases unmatched to any gene: 7. The CDR3: CALGQIGYEQYF. The DNA of the CDR3 is TGTGCCTTGGGACAGATCGGCTACGAGCAGTACTTC.

The rearrangement links TRBV5-1 to TRBJ2-3; D gene ambiguous. From germline, CDR1 is SGHRS and CDR2 YFSETQ. Trimming took 3 bases from V and 1 from J, leaving 9 bases between them. This CDR3 has 14 amino acids. In DNA, the CDR3 is TGCGCCAGCAGCTCGACTGAGGGCACAGATACGCAGTATTTT. It is translated as CASSSTEGTDTQYF.

This clone was observed a single time. The CDR3 bases are TGTGCCAGCAGCTTAATAGGAGACAGGAGCGCTGAAGCTTTCTTT. Its protein is CASSLIGDRSAEAFF. V and J are TRBV7-3 and TRBJ1-1; D is perhaps TRBD1 (6 bases). The CDR3 is 15 amino acids. Trimming pared 1 base from V and 6 bases from J, leaving 15 bases between. Germline CDR1 is SGHTA and CDR2 is FQGTGA.

The chain is built from TRBV29-1 and TRBJ2-1; maybe TRBD2 (6 bases). V was pared by 2 bases and J by 4 bases, with 18 bases between. The CDR3 has 16 amino acids. Looked up from germline, CDR1 is SQVTM and CDR2 is ANQGSEA. In DNA, the CDR3 is TGCAGCGTTGAATTTTTGGTGGCGGGACCATACAATGAGCAGTTCTTC. It is translated as CSVEFLVAGPYNEQFF.

The rearrangement uses TRBV14 and TRBJ1-6, with a possible D match to TRBD1 (5 bases). V gave up 0 bases and J gave up 10 bases, with 10 bases separating them. CDR3 length: 14 residues. Germline-derived CDR1 and CDR2 are SGHDN and FVKESK. In DNA, the CDR3 is TGTGCCAGCAGCCAAGATTTGGGGGGATCACCCCTCCACTTT. It encodes CASSQDLGGSPLHF. The full variable domain, rest sourced from reference TRBV14 and TRBJ1-6, is EAGVTQFPSHSVIEKGQTVTLRCDPISGHDNLYWYRRVMGKEIKFLLHFVKESKQDESGMPNNRFLAERTGGTYSTLKVQPAELEDSGVYFCASSQDLGGSPLHFGNGTRLTVT.

This chain uses TRBV9 with TRBJ1-2; no clear D. Germline V lookup: CDR1 SGDLS, CDR2 YYNGEE. The CDR3 has 16 amino acids. Trimming removed 0 bases at V and 5 bases at J, with 17 bases between. The CDR3 is CASSVDGSTPVYGYTF. The CDR3 DNA reads as TGTGCCAGCAGCGTAGATGGTTCTACCCCCGTTTATGGCTACACCTTC.

The chain has TRBV18 and TRBJ2-5; TRBD1 is a possible D gene (5 bases). V was trimmed by 3 bases and J by 1 base, leaving 12 bases between them. This CDR3 region has 15 residues. Germline CDR1 and CDR2: KGHSH and LQKENI. As DNA, the CDR3 is TGTGCCAGCTCACCTTTCGACAGCTTCCAAGAGACCCAGTACTTC. Protein product: CASSPFDSFQETQYF.

This sequence joins TRBV19 and TRBJ1-2, with 8 bases aligning to TRBD1. V was clipped by 3 bases and J by 8 bases; unmatched bases: 8. Per the germline V gene, CDR1 is LNHDA and CDR2 is SQIVND (reference sequence). The length of the CDR3 is 14 residues. The CDR3 DNA reads as TGTGCCAGTAGTATCGGGGACAGGTCTAGGGGCTACACCTTC. As protein: CASSIGDRSRGYTF.

The chain recombines TRBV18 with TRBJ2-1, with 7 bases fitting TRBD2. CDR1 is KGHSH, CDR2 LQKENI, per germline. The CDR3 spans 16 residues. V shed 3 bases, J shed 6 bases, and the junction held 11 bases outside the gene matches. CDR3 in DNA: TGTGCCAGCTCACCCCCGGGGAGAGCGGGACCCAATGAGCAGTTCTTC. Its translation is CASSPPGRAGPNEQFF.